A single sample gave rise to the 12 T cell receptor beta chains below, sequenced in a study of OX40 agonist ivuxolimab in advanced cancers. Clones were sequenced by immunoSEQ multiplex PCR, and TCRdb holds only the in-frame ones, with some missing. This sample has 20,000 to 30,000 clones, with over 60% found just once. The starting material was CD4+ or CD8+ T cells sorted from blood, obtained in a trial of the OX40 agonist ivuxolimab. All receptors derive from an adult with an advanced solid tumor such as melanoma, head and neck, liver or kidney cancer.

The chain employs TRBV11-2 and TRBJ2-5; no definite D call. The CDR3 spans 12 residues. With 1 base removed from V and 5 bases from J, the gap between germline ends came to 5 bases. Per germline, CDR1 SGHAT and CDR2 FQNNGV. CDR3 residues: CASSLVEETQYF. The DNA of the CDR3 is TGTGCCAGCAGCTTAGTGGAGGAGACCCAGTACTTC.

The chain carries TRBV5-6 and TRBJ2-1; 9 bases align to TRBD1. The CDR3 contains 12 residues. The V gene's germline CDR1 is SGHDT and CDR2 YYEEEE. V dropped 2 bases and J dropped 13; count of bases not matched to a gene: 4. CDR3 nucleotide sequence: TGTGCCAGCAGCTTTGGGGACAGGGTTCAGTTCTTC. This encodes CASSFGDRVQFF.

This clone was recorded only once. The rearrangement uses TRBV29-1 and TRBJ2-5; 9 bases agree with TRBD1. Per the germline V gene, CDR1 is SQVTM and CDR2 is ANQGSEA. Trimming at V came to 8 bases and at J to 4 bases, leaving 11 bases not matched to a gene. The CDR3 is 14 amino acids. The CDR3 DNA reads TGCAGCATTACCGGGACAGGGAGGGGAGAGACCCAGTACTTC. Protein sequence: CSITGTGRGETQYF.

The V call is TRBV9, the J call TRBJ2-7, with 10 bases aligning to TRBD1. V dropped 0 bases and J dropped 5; count of bases not matched to a gene: 5. The CDR3 runs 15 residues. Germline V gene data show CDR1 as SGDLS and CDR2 as YYNGEE. The CDR3 loop is CASSVGTGTGDEQYF. In DNA form, the CDR3 reads TGTGCCAGCAGCGTAGGTACCGGGACAGGGGACGAGCAGTACTTC. Using reference TRBV9 and TRBJ2-7 for the parts outside the CDR3, the full variable domain is DSGVTQTPKHLITATGQRVTLRCSPRSGDLSVYWYQQSLDQGLQFLIQYYNGEERAKGNILERFSAQQFPDLHSELNLSSLELGDSALYFCASSVGTGTGDEQYFGPGTRLTVT.

The chain combines TRBV19 with TRBJ2-5; D remains unclear. The CDR3 contains 14 residues. Per germline, CDR1 LNHDA and CDR2 SQIVND (reference sequence). With 3 bases removed from V and 5 bases from J, the gap between germline ends came to 13 bases. Here the CDR3 reads CASSIILGSETQYF. The CDR3 nucleotides are TGTGCCAGTAGTATTATTTTAGGGTCGGAGACCCAGTACTTC.

This chain uses TRBV5-6 with TRBJ2-3, with 12 bases lining up with TRBD1. The CDR3 runs to 14 residues. Germline-derived CDR1 and CDR2 are SGHDT and YYEEEE. V dropped 3 bases and J dropped 10; count of bases not matched to a gene: 6. Written as DNA, the CDR3 is TGTGCCAGCAGCTGGGGGACAGGGGGCGAAGCGCAGTATTTT. Amino acids: CASSWGTGGEAQYF.

Written as DNA, the CDR3 is TGTGCCAGCAGCCTGCGGACGGAAGGAGAAAAACTGTTTTTT. Encoded protein: CASSLRTEGEKLFF. The genes are TRBV2 and TRBJ1-4; no definite D call. The germline gives CDR1 SNHLY, CDR2 FYNNEI. Trimming removed 6 bases from V and 8 bases from J, with 16 bases in between. The CDR3 loop spans 14 amino acids.

The chain combines TRBV6-6 with TRBJ1-6, with unresolved D. Germline assignment: CDR1 MNHNY and CDR2 SVGAGI (reference sequence). The CDR3 is made up of 15 amino acids. The ends were cut back, 0 bases at V and 7 bases at J, with 10 bases in the middle. CDR3 nucleotides: TGTGCCAGCAGTTACTCATTTGGGGTAAATTCACCCCTCCACTTT. As protein: CASSYSFGVNSPLHF.

The chain couples TRBV9 to TRBJ2-2; unclear D gene. This CDR3 spans 16 amino acids. Looked up from germline, CDR1 is SGDLS and CDR2 is YYNGEE. V was pared by 5 bases and J by 2 bases, with 16 bases between. The CDR3 sequence: CASSPPSGFNTGELFF. Written as DNA, the CDR3 is TGTGCCAGCAGTCCTCCTTCTGGCTTTAACACCGGGGAGCTGTTTTTT. Complete variable domain (other parts from reference TRBV9 and TRBJ2-2): DSGVTQTPKHLITATGQRVTLRCSPRSGDLSVYWYQQSLDQGLQFLIQYYNGEERAKGNILERFSAQQFPDLHSELNLSSLELGDSALYFCASSPPSGFNTGELFFGEGSRLTVL.

The rearrangement uses TRBV11-2 and TRBJ2-1; 9 bases map to TRBD2. CDR3 length: 15 residues. Germline assignment: CDR1 SGHAT and CDR2 FQNNGV. V shed 5 bases and J 2 bases; nucleotides not matched to a gene: 4. CDR3 sequence: CASSPSGGPYNEQFF. In DNA, the CDR3 is TGTGCCAGCAGCCCGAGCGGGGGGCCCTACAATGAGCAGTTCTTC.

This chain connects TRBV7-9 to TRBJ2-7, with 9 bases lining up with TRBD1. This CDR3 spans 15 amino acids. J was trimmed by 2 bases and V by 5 bases; bases with no gene match: 7. Germline assignment: CDR1 SEHNR and CDR2 FQNEAQ (reference sequence). CDR3 residues: CASSPWTGEPYEQYF. CDR3 coding DNA: TGTGCCAGCAGCCCTTGGACAGGGGAACCCTACGAGCAGTACTTC.

The J gene is TRBJ1-5, the V gene TRBV5-5; D call uncertain. Per the germline V gene, CDR1 is SGHKS and CDR2 is YYEKEE (reference sequence). The CDR3 covers 16 residues. Trimming removed 0 bases at V and 1 base at J, with 11 bases between. The CDR3 DNA follows: TGTGCCAGCAGCTTGGAAGGGAGTGGGAGCAATCAGCCCCAGCATTTT. Amino acids: CASSLEGSGSNQPQHF.